The 32 T cell receptor beta chains given below trace back to one sample, sequenced in a study of blood T cell repertoires in COVID-19. The repertoire was sequenced with immunoSEQ multiplex PCR; TCRdb's copy has only in-frame clones and lacks some. The top ten clones hold around 10% of a sample with 150,000 to 180,000 clones, 83% of them seen once. The specimen was peripheral blood. The receptors were sampled from a woman in her fifties or sixties with COVID-19, enrolled during active disease.

This clone has a single count. V is TRBV6-5 and J is TRBJ1-1, with D possibly matching TRBD1 (5 bases). Trimming took off 7 bases at V and 10 bases at J, with 19 bases between the two ends. CDR1 and CDR2 from the germline V gene are MNHEY and SVGAGI. The CDR3 runs to 13 residues. The CDR3 reads CASILGQGIGAFF. CDR3 nucleotides: TGTGCCAGCATCCTGGGGCAGGGCATCGGAGCTTTCTTT.

The chain employs TRBV5-1 and TRBJ2-1, with 7 bases matching TRBD2. The CDR3 consists of 13 residues. CDR1 and CDR2 (germline): SGHRS, YFSETQ. Trimming at V came to 5 bases and at J to 8 bases, leaving 7 bases not matched to a gene. As DNA, the CDR3 is TGCGCCAGCAGGGACCGGGAGGACCATGAGCAGTTCTTC. The encoded protein is CASRDREDHEQFF.

This chain uses TRBV29-1 with TRBJ1-2; D is ambiguous. In germline, CDR1 is SQVTM, CDR2 ANQGSEA. CDR3 size: 14 residues. Trimming pared 5 bases from V and 3 bases from J, leaving 16 bases between. The CDR3: CSVTPAGWDYGYTF. The CDR3 coding sequence is TGCAGCGTTACCCCGGCCGGGTGGGACTATGGCTACACCTTC.

The chain joins TRBV10-3 to TRBJ1-1, with 8 nucleotides matching TRBD1. Germline V CDR1 and CDR2: ENHRY, SYGVKD. The junction had 0 bases not matched to a gene; V was cut back by 2 bases and J by 1 base. This CDR3 region has 14 residues. The CDR3 loop reads CAISEGQGNTEAFF. The CDR3 DNA follows: TGTGCCATCAGTGAGGGACAGGGGAACACTGAAGCTTTCTTT.

This chain joins TRBV4-1 and TRBJ2-6, with D possibly matching TRBD2 (6 bases). The germline CDR1 and CDR2 sequences are MGHRA and YSYEKL. V lost 1 base and J lost 0, with 10 bases in between. The CDR3 consists of 17 residues. The CDR3 loop reads CASSQAGGISGANVLTF. CDR3 DNA: TGCGCCAGCAGCCAAGCTGGGGGGATCTCTGGGGCCAACGTCCTGACTTTC.

The chain employs TRBV20-1 and TRBJ1-2; D is ambiguous. The V end lost 4 bases, the J end lost 7 bases, and 10 bases lay between the germline ends. The CDR3 covers 11 residues. Germline V gene data show CDR1 as DFQATT and CDR2 as SNEGSKA (reference sequence). In nucleotides, the CDR3 is TGCAGTGCTATTATACGGGGTGGCTACACCTTC. Amino acid sequence: CSAIIRGGYTF.

The chain couples TRBV11-2 to TRBJ1-2; 9 positions match TRBD1. The CDR3 has 15 residues. Trimming cost V 3 bases and J 5 bases; bases outside gene matches: 7. Germline CDR1 is SGHAT and CDR2 is FQNNGV. As DNA, the CDR3 is TGTGCCAGCAGCTTCGGGGGACAGGGCCTATATGGCTACACCTTC. This codes for CASSFGGQGLYGYTF.

A remark on this clone: The same CDR3 arises from other DNA sequences in this sample as well. This chain connects TRBV5-1 to TRBJ1-1; D ambiguous. The CDR3 is 13 amino acids. CDR1 is SGHRS, CDR2 YFSETQ, per germline. V lost 0 bases to trimming and J lost 5 bases, with 8 bases between them. The CDR3 DNA reads as TGCGCCAGCAGCTTGGGAGCGGGTACTGAAGCTTTCTTT. Residues: CASSLGAGTEAFF.

The chain uses TRBV28 and TRBJ2-3; a possible D gene is TRBD1 (5 bases). The CDR3 totals 15 residues. Germline-derived CDR1 and CDR2 are MDHEN and SYDVKM. The germline V and J ends were trimmed by 4 bases and 0 bases, with 11 bases remaining between them. The CDR3 here is CASSSQGSSTDTQYF. The CDR3 nucleotides read TGTGCCAGCAGTTCCCAGGGATCTAGCACAGATACGCAGTATTTT.

The chain carries TRBV18 and TRBJ1-1; D not resolved. The CDR3 has 13 amino acids. V lost 2 bases, J lost 1 base, and 5 bases lay in between. The germline V gene has CDR1 KGHSH and CDR2 LQKENI. CDR3 loop: CASSPNGNTEAFF. DNA for the CDR3: TGTGCCAGCTCACCAAACGGGAACACTGAAGCTTTCTTT.

The chain carries TRBV6-5 and TRBJ2-1; 9 bases are a match to TRBD1. CDR3 length equals 13 residues. With V trimmed by 11 bases and J by 8 bases, 10 bases remained unmatched. Per germline, CDR1 MNHEY and CDR2 SVGAGI. This CDR3 is CACRDRVGDEQFF. The CDR3 DNA is TGTGCCTGCCGGGACAGGGTAGGAGATGAGCAGTTCTTC.

The genes are TRBV7-9 and TRBJ2-1; 7 bases match TRBD2. This CDR3 is 13 amino acids long. The trim removed 8 bases at V and 9 bases at J, leaving 10 bases unmatched. Looked up from germline, CDR1 is SEHNR and CDR2 is FQNEAQ (reference sequence). Here the CDR3 reads CASGGLLEAEQFF. As DNA, the CDR3 is TGTGCCAGCGGGGGACTACTTGAGGCTGAGCAGTTCTTC.

This clone was picked up a small number of times. The chain joins TRBV4-1 to TRBJ1-1; possible D gene TRBD1, 6 bases. CDR3 size: 14 residues. From germline, CDR1 is MGHRA and CDR2 YSYEKL. The V end was cut by 4 bases, the J end by 6 bases, with 15 bases between. This CDR3 is CASSLGGRVPEAFF. The CDR3 coding sequence is TGCGCCAGCAGCCTTGGGGGCAGGGTCCCTGAAGCTTTCTTT.

The chain has TRBV15 and TRBJ1-5; a possible D gene is TRBD1 (6 bases). This CDR3 has 14 amino acids. Germline loops: CDR1 LNHNV, CDR2 YYDKDF (reference sequence). V was shortened by 5 bases and J by 4 bases, with 12 bases between the two germline ends. The CDR3 nucleotides read TGTGCCACCAGCGTCGGGACACCAAATCAGCCCCAGCATTTT. Residues: CATSVGTPNQPQHF.

The J gene is TRBJ2-1, the V gene TRBV5-6; tentatively, D is TRBD1 (5 bases). Trimming took off 6 bases at V and 3 bases at J, with 16 bases between the two ends. This CDR3 comprises 15 residues. In germline, CDR1 is SGHDT, CDR2 YYEEEE. The CDR3 region has the DNA TGTGCCAGCAATCTGGGTAGACAGTACTACAATGAGCAGTTCTTC. It encodes CASNLGRQYYNEQFF.

Comments on this clone: Other DNA sequences in the same sample also yield this CDR3. V gene TRBV19 combines with J gene TRBJ1-2, with 8 bases lining up with TRBD1. The length of the CDR3 is 13 residues. V dropped 4 bases and J dropped 7; count of bases not matched to a gene: 5. Germline V lookup: CDR1 LNHDA, CDR2 SQIVND (reference sequence). CDR3: CASSTRDRGGYTF. The CDR3 DNA reads as TGTGCCAGTAGTACCAGAGACAGGGGTGGCTACACCTTC.

V usage is TRBV6-6 and J usage is TRBJ1-2, with D possibly being TRBD1 (6 bases). The CDR3 is 14 residues long. The germline V and J ends were trimmed by 5 bases and 2 bases, with 12 bases remaining between them. Germline V gene sequence: CDR1 MNHNY, CDR2 SVGAGI (reference sequence). The chain's CDR3 is CASSREQGNYGYTF. CDR3 bases: TGTGCCAGCAGTCGTGAGCAGGGGAACTATGGCTACACCTTC.

J is TRBJ1-6 and V is TRBV5-1; D gene uncertain. Deletions cut 10 bases from V and 4 bases from J, with 15 bases between. Germline V gene sequence: CDR1 SGHRS, CDR2 YFSETQ. This CDR3 contains 14 residues. The CDR3 DNA sequence: TGCGCCTCCAACGAGGGAGAGTATAATTCACCCCTCCACTTT. Translation gives CASNEGEYNSPLHF.

This clone has a single count. The V and J genes are TRBV30 and TRBJ1-2; D call uncertain. Germline assignment: CDR1 GTSNPN and CDR2 SVGIG (reference sequence). Trimming removed 3 bases at V and 8 bases at J, with 13 bases between. This CDR3 is 12 amino acids long. DNA for the CDR3: TGTGCCTGGAGACCTAACACCGGGGGCTACACCTTC. Amino acid sequence: CAWRPNTGGYTF. Full variable domain (outside the CDR3, taken from reference TRBV30 and TRBJ1-2): SQTIHQWPATLVQPVGSPLSLECTVEGTSNPNLYWYRQAAGRGLQLLFYSVGIGQISSEVPQNLSASRPQDRQFILSSKKLLLSDSGFYLCAWRPNTGGYTFGSGTRLTVV.

This sequence joins TRBV6-5 and TRBJ1-2; no definite D call. The germline gives CDR1 MNHEY, CDR2 SVGAGI. This CDR3 is 13 amino acids long. Trimming removed 7 bases from V and 5 bases from J, with 14 bases in between. The chain's CDR3 is CASTRLPIYGYTF. CDR3 sequence (DNA): TGTGCCAGCACCCGACTCCCGATATATGGCTACACCTTC.

The chain joins TRBV18 to TRBJ1-1; D is possibly TRBD1 (6 bases). The germline V and J ends were trimmed by 0 bases and 4 bases, with 12 bases remaining between them. The CDR3 loop spans 15 amino acids. Germline CDR1 and CDR2: KGHSH and LQKENI. The CDR3 DNA sequence: TGTGCCAGCTCACCACCAGGGGGGGTTCGCACTGAAGCTTTCTTT. Its translation: CASSPPGGVRTEAFF.

The V gene is TRBV18, the J gene TRBJ1-2, with 8 positions matching TRBD1. V trimming: 4 bases; J trimming: 1 base; junction bases outside the gene matches: 17. Germline-derived CDR1 and CDR2 are KGHSH and LQKENI. The CDR3 totals 19 residues. The DNA of the CDR3 is TGTGCCAGCTCACTAAAAAAAATTCCGGGACAGGATAATAACTATGGCTACACCTTC. Residues: CASSLKKIPGQDNNYGYTF.

This chain joins TRBV5-1 and TRBJ1-2; D remains ambiguous. Trimming took 6 bases from V and 4 from J, leaving 13 bases between them. The CDR3 loop spans 13 amino acids. Germline V gene sequence: CDR1 SGHRS, CDR2 YFSETQ. CDR3: CASTPNSGYGYTF. DNA of the CDR3: TGCGCCAGCACCCCTAATTCTGGCTATGGCTACACCTTC.

In its sample, this clone was seen once. The chain employs TRBV11-2 and TRBJ2-1, with a weak D call TRBD1 (5 bases). Germline assignment: CDR1 SGHAT and CDR2 FQNNGV. V lost 2 bases to trimming and J lost 3 bases, with 11 bases between them. CDR3 length equals 15 residues. CDR3 loop: CASSLRTPLYNEQFF. CDR3 DNA sequence: TGTGCCAGCAGCTTAAGGACACCCCTCTACAATGAGCAGTTCTTC.

The V gene is TRBV18, the J gene TRBJ1-2; D remains ambiguous. From germline, CDR1 is KGHSH and CDR2 LQKENI. With 1 base removed from V and 3 bases from J, the gap between germline ends came to 12 bases. This CDR3 contains 15 residues. The CDR3 DNA is TGTGCCAGCTCACCACGGGCCCAAGGTGACTATGGCTACACCTTC. It encodes CASSPRAQGDYGYTF.

The CDR3 is CASSQWPEQFF. The CDR3 nucleotides read TGTGCCAGCAGCCAATGGCCTGAGCAGTTCTTC. This chain links TRBV3-1 (or the pseudogene TRBV3-2) with TRBJ2-1; D call uncertain. This CDR3 has 11 amino acids. Per the germline V gene, CDR1 is LGHDT and CDR2 is YNNKEL (reference sequence). The V gene lost 2 bases and the J gene lost 9 bases, with 5 bases spanning the gap.

Only one count was recorded for this clone. The gene calls are TRBV28 and TRBJ2-5; the match to TRBD2 covers 7 bases. Germline V gene lookup returns CDR1 MDHEN and CDR2 SYDVKM. V lost 5 bases and J lost 5; bases outside the gene matches: 5. This CDR3 spans 13 amino acids. The CDR3 here is CASSLTSPETQYF. CDR3 in DNA: TGTGCCAGCAGTCTGACTAGCCCGGAGACCCAGTACTTC.

V usage is TRBV14 and J usage is TRBJ1-2; perhaps TRBD1 as D (6 bases). V shed 4 bases and J shed 5 bases, with 20 bases lying between them. The CDR3 consists of 16 residues. The germline CDR1 and CDR2 sequences are SGHDN and FVKESK. As DNA, the CDR3 is TGTGCCAGCAGCCCGACAGGTGCCCAGATATCTTATGGCTACACCTTC. This gives the protein CASSPTGAQISYGYTF.

CDR3 protein: CASSLARQAYNEQFF. The CDR3 region has the DNA TGTGCCAGCAGCTTGGCGAGACAGGCGTACAATGAGCAGTTCTTC. The V call is TRBV5-4, the J call TRBJ2-1, with TRBD1 as a possible D gene (6 bases). V lost 0 bases and J 4 bases, leaving 11 bases between the germline ends. Germline CDR1 is SGHNT and CDR2 is YYREEE (reference sequence). CDR3 size: 15 residues.

V is TRBV5-1 and J is TRBJ1-2, with 9 bases lining up with TRBD1. The CDR3 is made up of 19 amino acids. The J segment lost 4 bases and the V segment lost 3 bases, leaving 19 bases of the junction unmatched. The germline V gene encodes CDR1 SGHRS and CDR2 YFSETQ. The CDR3 sequence: CASSSYLNSQGASTYGYTF. CDR3 DNA: TGCGCCAGCAGCTCCTACCTGAATTCACAGGGGGCGAGTACCTATGGCTACACCTTC.

V is TRBV5-1 and J is TRBJ1-1; tentative D call: TRBD1 (5 bases). The CDR3 loop spans 14 amino acids. Trimming pared 5 bases from V and 3 bases from J, leaving 14 bases between. CDR1 SGHRS and CDR2 YFSETQ come from the germline V gene. The CDR3 DNA reads TGCGCCAGCAGATTTGGGATAGGGGACACTGAAGCTTTCTTT. Protein product: CASRFGIGDTEAFF.

The gene calls are TRBV10-2 and TRBJ2-3; D might be TRBD2 (5 bases). The CDR3 is 15 residues long. Trimming cost V 3 bases and J 1 base, with 11 bases left between them. Germline V lookup: CDR1 WSHSY, CDR2 SAAADI. Here the CDR3 DNA reads TGCGCCAGCAGTGAAACGGGGAGTGGCACAGATACGCAGTATTTT. Translated: CASSETGSGTDTQYF.